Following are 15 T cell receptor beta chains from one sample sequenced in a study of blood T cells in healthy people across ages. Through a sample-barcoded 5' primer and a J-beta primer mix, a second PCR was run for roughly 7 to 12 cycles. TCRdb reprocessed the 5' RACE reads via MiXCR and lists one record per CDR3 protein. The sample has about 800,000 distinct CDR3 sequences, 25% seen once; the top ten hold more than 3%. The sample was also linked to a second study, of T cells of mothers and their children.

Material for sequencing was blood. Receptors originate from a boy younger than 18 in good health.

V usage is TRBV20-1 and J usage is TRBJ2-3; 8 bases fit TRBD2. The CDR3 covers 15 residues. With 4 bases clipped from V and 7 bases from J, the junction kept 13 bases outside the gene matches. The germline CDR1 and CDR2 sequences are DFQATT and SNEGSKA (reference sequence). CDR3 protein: CSANPGRGGRNTQYF. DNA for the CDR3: TGCAGTGCTAACCCCGGACGGGGGGGCAGGAATACGCAGTATTTT.

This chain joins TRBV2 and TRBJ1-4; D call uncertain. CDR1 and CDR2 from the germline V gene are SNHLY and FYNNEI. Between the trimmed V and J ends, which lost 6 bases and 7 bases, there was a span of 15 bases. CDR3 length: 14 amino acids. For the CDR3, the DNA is TGTGCCAGCAGAGTCGACCCGGCGGGTGAAAAACTGTTTTTT. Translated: CASRVDPAGEKLFF.

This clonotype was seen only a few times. This CDR3 is CASSPPGFQETQYF. Written as DNA, the CDR3 is TGTGCCAGCAGCCCTCCGGGATTCCAAGAGACCCAGTACTTC. The J gene is TRBJ2-5, the V gene TRBV7-2, with a weak D call TRBD2 (5 bases). The CDR3 has 14 residues. Trimming left V 5 bases short and J 1 base short, with 11 bases between. The germline CDR1 and CDR2 sequences are SGHTA and FQGNSA.

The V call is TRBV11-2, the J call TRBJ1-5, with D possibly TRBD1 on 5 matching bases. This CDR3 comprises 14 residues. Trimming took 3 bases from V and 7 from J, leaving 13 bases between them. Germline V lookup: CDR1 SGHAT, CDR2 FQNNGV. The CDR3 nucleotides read TGTGCCAGCAGCTTTGACAGTTGGGGGCAGCCCCAGCATTTT. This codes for CASSFDSWGQPQHF.

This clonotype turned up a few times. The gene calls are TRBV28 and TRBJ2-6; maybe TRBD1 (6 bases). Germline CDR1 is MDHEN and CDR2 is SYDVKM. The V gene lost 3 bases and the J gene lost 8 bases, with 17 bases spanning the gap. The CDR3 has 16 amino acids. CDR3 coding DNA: TGTGCCAGCAGTTTCGACAGGAAGCCCGGGCCCAACGTCCTGACTTTC. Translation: CASSFDRKPGPNVLTF.

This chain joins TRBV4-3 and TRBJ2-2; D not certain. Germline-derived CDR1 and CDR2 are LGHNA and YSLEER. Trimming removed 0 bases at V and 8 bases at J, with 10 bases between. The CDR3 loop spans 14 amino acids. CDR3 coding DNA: TGCGCCAGCAGCCAAGACCAGTTTATGGGGGAGCTGTTTTTT. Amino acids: CASSQDQFMGELFF.

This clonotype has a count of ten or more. The CDR3 DNA reads as TGTGCCAGCAGTCCCCCCGGGACAGGGGGGTACGAGCAGTACTTC. Amino acid sequence: CASSPPGTGGYEQYF. The chain is built from TRBV28 and TRBJ2-7; 11 nucleotides line up with TRBD1. The CDR3 spans 15 residues. Germline values: CDR1 MDHEN, CDR2 SYDVKM. J gave up 4 bases and V 5 bases, and 7 bases lay outside the gene matches.

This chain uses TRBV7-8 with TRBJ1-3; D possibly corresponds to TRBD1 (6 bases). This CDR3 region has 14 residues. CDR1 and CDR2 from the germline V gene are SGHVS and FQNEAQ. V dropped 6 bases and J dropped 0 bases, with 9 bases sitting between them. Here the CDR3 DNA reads TGTGCCAGCAGAATGGGGGCCTCTGGAAACACCATATATTTT. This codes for CASRMGASGNTIYF.

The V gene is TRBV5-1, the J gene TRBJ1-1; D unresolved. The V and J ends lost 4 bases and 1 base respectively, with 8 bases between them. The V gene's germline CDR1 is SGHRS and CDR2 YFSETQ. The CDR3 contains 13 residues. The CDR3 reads CASSRAGNTEAFF. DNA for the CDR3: TGCGCCAGCAGCCGGGCGGGGAACACTGAAGCTTTCTTT.

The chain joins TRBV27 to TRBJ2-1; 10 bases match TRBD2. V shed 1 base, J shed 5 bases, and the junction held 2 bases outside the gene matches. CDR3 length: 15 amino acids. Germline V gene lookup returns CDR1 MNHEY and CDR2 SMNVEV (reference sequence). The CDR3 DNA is TGTGCCAGCAGTTTATGGCTAGCGGGAGACAATGAGCAGTTCTTC. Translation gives CASSLWLAGDNEQFF.

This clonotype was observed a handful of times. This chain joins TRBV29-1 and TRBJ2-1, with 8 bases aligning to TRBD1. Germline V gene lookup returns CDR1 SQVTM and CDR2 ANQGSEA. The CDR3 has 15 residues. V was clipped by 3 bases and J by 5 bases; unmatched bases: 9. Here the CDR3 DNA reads TGCAGCGTTGAGTACACGGACAGGGAGGACAATGAGCAGTTCTTC. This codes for CSVEYTDREDNEQFF.

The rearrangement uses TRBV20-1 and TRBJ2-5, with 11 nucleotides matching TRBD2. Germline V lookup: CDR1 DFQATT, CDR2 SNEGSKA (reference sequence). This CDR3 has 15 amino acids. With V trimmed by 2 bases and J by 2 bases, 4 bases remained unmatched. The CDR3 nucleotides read TGCAGTGCTAGACTGGGACTAGCGGCGCAAGAGACCCAGTACTTC. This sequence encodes CSARLGLAAQETQYF.

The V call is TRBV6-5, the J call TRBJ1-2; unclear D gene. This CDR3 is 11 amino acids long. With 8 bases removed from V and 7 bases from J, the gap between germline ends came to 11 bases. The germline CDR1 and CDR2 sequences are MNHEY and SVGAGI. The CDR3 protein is CASGSRAGYTF. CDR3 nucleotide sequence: TGTGCCAGCGGGAGTAGGGCTGGCTACACCTTC.

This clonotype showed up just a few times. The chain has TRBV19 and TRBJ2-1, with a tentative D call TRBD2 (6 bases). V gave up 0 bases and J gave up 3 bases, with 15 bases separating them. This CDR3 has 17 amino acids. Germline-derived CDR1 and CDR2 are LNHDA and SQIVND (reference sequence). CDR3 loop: CASSIDFGGVYYNEQFF. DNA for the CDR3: TGTGCCAGTAGTATAGATTTCGGCGGGGTATACTACAATGAGCAGTTCTTC.

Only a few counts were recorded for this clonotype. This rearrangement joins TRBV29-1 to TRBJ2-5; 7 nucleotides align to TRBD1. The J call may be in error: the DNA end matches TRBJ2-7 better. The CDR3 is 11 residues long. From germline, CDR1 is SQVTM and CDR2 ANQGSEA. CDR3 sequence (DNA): TGCAGCGTAATGACAGGGACCGAGCAGTACTTC. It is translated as CSVMTGTEQYF.